This paragraph reports one T cell receptor beta chain. Assay: immunoSEQ multiplex PCR; the TCRdb copy retains only in-frame clones and omits some. Found here are 200,000 to 250,000 clones, roughly nine tenths of them singletons; the top ten hold over 1.5%. This specimen belongs to a study of blood T cell repertoires in COVID-19. Across the study: COVID-19 samples collected from the United States, Italy and Spain covered acute and convalescent phases.

V lost 6 bases to trimming and J lost 1 base; unmatched junction nucleotides: 5. Per the germline V gene, CDR1 is SNHLY and CDR2 is FYNNEI. CDR3 length: 14 residues. The TCR comes from a man in his 70s with acute or convalescent COVID-19. Sequencing was performed on peripheral blood. This chain links TRBV2 with TRBJ1-2, with 7 bases that match TRBD1. The CDR3 spells CASRRTGLNYGYTF. The CDR3 DNA sequence: TGTGCCAGCAGGCGGACAGGTCTTAACTATGGCTACACCTTC.